This entry lists 2 T cell receptor beta chains sequenced from one sample in a study of blood T cell repertoires in COVID-19. Repertoires were generated with immunoSEQ multiplex PCR, while TCRdb's copy carries only in-frame clones and drops some. This sample has roughly 290,000 clones, with about nine tenths found just once. Specimen: PBMCs or T cells enriched from blood (not recorded which). The receptors were sampled from a woman between 35 and 50 years old who had recovered from COVID-19.

The V call is TRBV11-2, the J call TRBJ2-5; 10 bases are shared with TRBD2. The CDR3 spans 15 residues. Germline CDR1 is SGHAT and CDR2 is FQNNGV. The junction had 6 bases not matched to a gene; V was cut back by 3 bases and J by 5 bases. The CDR3 sequence: CASSFQRGGVETQYF. In DNA form, the CDR3 reads TGTGCCAGCAGCTTCCAGCGGGGGGGCGTTGAGACCCAGTACTTC.

The chain employs TRBV5-1 and TRBJ2-2, with 8 positions matching TRBD1. Losses at the gene ends were 4 bases for V and 1 base for J; bases not matched to a gene: 6. The V gene's germline CDR1 is SGHRS and CDR2 YFSETQ. This CDR3 is 16 amino acids long. CDR3 bases: TGCGCCAGCAGCCCATGGACAGGGATGAACACCGGGGAGCTGTTTTTT. Its translation is CASSPWTGMNTGELFF.